This T cell receptor beta chain was obtained from a study of blood T cell repertoires in COVID-19 (TCRdb year 2020). Notes on the research overall: Samples covering the acute and convalescent phases of COVID-19 were provided by collaborators in the United States, Italy and Spain. The material from the prospective study consisted of cDNA or gDNA derived from T cells, B-cell-depleted T cells, or PBMCs. The dataset comprised deeply sampled blood TCRbeta repertoires from subjects exposed to, actively infected with, or recovered from COVID-19. The repertoires were released in a freely available public database intended as a resource for research on the immune response to SARS-CoV-2. Samples came from the ongoing ImmuneRACE study (first 160 participants) plus 1,254 subjects from 6 global collaborators. Nearly every sample came with metadata listing a de-identified subject ID, COVID-19 status, age in years and sex. Where available, HLA class I and class II types were obtained from metadata supplied by the sample provider rather than from assay-based typing. The study at large found these results: How much clinical and demographic metadata was included differed by source and by participant, and the metadata was provided uncurated.

The immunoSEQ Assay, a bias-controlled multiplex PCR, was used to amplify TCRbeta CDR3 regions from genomic DNA. The authors' pipeline ran thus. Nucleated cell counts per sample were estimated from amplification of reference gene primers within the assay. Sequence reads were collapsed and filtered to measure the absolute abundance of every unique TCRbeta CDR3 rearrangement. For each sample, productive Simpson clonality was calculated as the square root of Simpson's diversity index across productive rearrangements. Imported from immuneACCESS, the table was reduced by TCRdb to in-frame sequences with V and J called. These copies leave out some clones; in studies compared against another copy, an unresolved V gene accounts for under half, and the cause of the remainder is not known. Clone size and V and J calls were adopted from that table, with D and trimming inferred from the DNA. This sample has under 300,000 clones in its table, and roughly 82% of those were observed once. The top ten constitute around 2.4% of the sample.

Samples from volunteer blood donors who had recovered from COVID-19 were contributed by a second Seattle source. Whole blood was collected in K2EDTA tubes by collaborating institutions according to the institutions' own protocols. Collaborator samples were shipped for TCRbeta analysis as frozen whole blood, isolated PBMCs, or DNA extracted from either sample type. CDR1 and CDR2 (MNHNY, SVGAGI) derive from the germline V gene (reference sequence). V drops 7 bases and J drops 2 bases, leaving 19 bases in between. From cysteine to phenylalanine, the CDR3 is 16 amino acids long. Just CDR3 DNA is preserved here, 48 bases in frame from base 1. Concerning this clone itself: The antigen it recognizes is unknown. No base quality information exists; no much larger clone differs at one position.

The specimen sequenced was peripheral blood. This sequence originates from a man aged 35-49 years who had recovered from COVID-19. The chain is encoded by TRBV6-6 joined to TRBJ2-3; a weak D assignment points to TRBD2 (5 bases agree). The DNA is TGTGCCAGCACCCCTTTAGAGGGAACCCTCACAGATACGCAGTATTTT. Its product reads: CASTPLEGTLTDTQYF.